The 18 T cell receptor beta chains given below trace back to one sample, sequenced in a study of blood T cell repertoires in COVID-19. The assay was immunoSEQ multiplex PCR, and TCRdb's table has in-frame clones only and misses some. In the table there are fewer than 300,000 clones, approximately 82% of which are singletons. The sequencing input was peripheral blood. These receptors all come from a man aged 80 or over with acute or convalescent COVID-19.

The chain recombines TRBV28 with TRBJ2-2, with 11 bases matching TRBD2. The CDR3 spans 18 residues. From germline, CDR1 is MDHEN and CDR2 SYDVKM. Unmatched junction bases numbered 8, after V lost 5 bases and J lost 0 bases. CDR3 nucleotides: TGTGCCAGCAGTCGGTCGTCTAGCGGGAGGTCGAACACCGGGGAGCTGTTTTTT. Amino acid sequence: CASSRSSSGRSNTGELFF. The entire variable domain, with the rest obtained from reference TRBV28 and TRBJ2-2, is as follows: DVKVTQSSRYLVKRTGEKVFLECVQDMDHENMFWYRQDPGLGLRLIYFSYDVKMKEKGDIPEGYSVSREKKERFSLILESASTNQTSMYLCASSRSSSGRSNTGELFFGEGSRLTVL.

The genes are TRBV6-5 and TRBJ1-1; 8 nucleotides line up with TRBD1. This CDR3 comprises 15 residues. CDR1 and CDR2 from the germline V gene are MNHEY and SVGAGI. Losses at the gene ends were 8 bases for V and 8 bases for J; bases not matched to a gene: 16. CDR3 region: CASSSGGWRGTEAFF. The CDR3 DNA sequence: TGTGCCAGCTCTTCAGGGGGCTGGCGAGGTACAGAAGCTTTCTTT.

The V and J genes are TRBV2 and TRBJ1-5; possible D gene TRBD1, 5 bases. This CDR3 contains 14 residues. Per the germline V gene, CDR1 is SNHLY and CDR2 is FYNNEI. The V end was cut by 7 bases, the J end by 5 bases, with 15 bases between. CDR3 protein: CASNRGSPYQPQHF. The CDR3 DNA reads as TGTGCCAGCAATAGGGGCAGTCCCTATCAGCCCCAGCATTTT.

The rearrangement uses TRBV4-1 and TRBJ1-4; a weak D match, TRBD1 (6 bases). CDR3 size: 18 residues. Per germline, CDR1 MGHRA and CDR2 YSYEKL. Trimming took off 3 bases at V and 4 bases at J, with 21 bases between the two ends. DNA of the CDR3: TGCGCCAGCAGCCAGGGGGGAGTGGGGGGGCCTAATAATGAAAAACTGTTTTTT. It codes for CASSQGGVGGPNNEKLFF.

This chain connects TRBV18 to TRBJ1-1; 8 nucleotides agree with TRBD1. The CDR3 sequence is 15 residues long. V lost 6 bases and J lost 4; bases outside the gene matches: 10. Germline-derived CDR1 and CDR2 are KGHSH and LQKENI. The CDR3 region has the DNA TGTGCCAGCTCGGCAGGGGGCAGTGGTAGCACTGAAGCTTTCTTT. As protein: CASSAGGSGSTEAFF.

The rearrangement uses TRBV28 and TRBJ2-7; D is possibly TRBD1 (6 bases). The V gene lost 7 bases and the J gene lost 3 bases, with 13 bases spanning the gap. CDR3 length: 13 residues. Germline V gives CDR1 MDHEN, CDR2 SYDVKM. The CDR3 coding sequence is TGTGCCAGCAAATCTGGACAGAACTACGAGCAGTACTTC. Residues: CASKSGQNYEQYF.

V gene TRBV15 combines with J gene TRBJ1-2, with 8 bases fitting TRBD1. This CDR3 is 18 amino acids long. V shed 0 bases, J shed 2 bases, and the junction held 11 bases outside the gene matches. Germline V CDR1 and CDR2: LNHNV, YYDKDF (reference sequence). CDR3 nucleotide sequence: TGTGCCACCAGCAGAGAAAGCGACAGGGGACGGGGGAACTATGGCTACACCTTC. Amino acids: CATSRESDRGRGNYGYTF.

CDR3 sequence reads: CASSLVPNYEQYF. The CDR3 nucleotides read TGTGCCAGCAGCTTAGTTCCCAACTACGAGCAGTACTTC. The chain couples TRBV7-2 to TRBJ2-7; D uncertain. This CDR3 is 13 amino acids long. Germline V gene lookup returns CDR1 SGHTA and CDR2 FQGNSA. Trimming left V 1 base short and J 3 bases short, with 7 bases between.

The J gene is TRBJ1-1, the V gene TRBV6-1, with 7 bases lining up with TRBD1. CDR3 length: 13 amino acids. J gave up 7 bases and V 1 base, and 3 bases lay outside the gene matches. CDR1 and CDR2 from the germline V gene are MNHNS and SASEGT. In DNA form, the CDR3 reads TGTGCCAGCAGTGAAGACAGGGGCCGTGAAGCTTTCTTT. Amino acid sequence: CASSEDRGREAFF.

A few counts support this clone. CDR3 sequence reads: CASSLALGGEQYF. DNA of the CDR3: TGCGCCAGCAGCTTGGCCTTAGGGGGCGAGCAGTACTTC. The chain is built from TRBV5-1 and TRBJ2-7; TRBD1 is a possible D gene (6 bases). Germline V gene lookup returns CDR1 SGHRS and CDR2 YFSETQ. The CDR3 consists of 13 residues. V gave up 0 bases and J gave up 6 bases, with 10 bases separating them.

The rearrangement links TRBV11-2 to TRBJ2-1; 7 nucleotides agree with TRBD2. Germline values: CDR1 SGHAT, CDR2 FQNNGV. CDR3 length equals 13 residues. V gave up 5 bases and J gave up 10 bases; unmatched junction bases: 8. CDR3 sequence: CASSPDGGREQFF. In nucleotides, the CDR3 is TGTGCCAGCAGCCCCGACGGGGGGAGGGAGCAGTTCTTC.

This clone has more than one count but fewer than ten. The chain carries TRBV5-4 and TRBJ2-7; no reliable D call. This CDR3 comprises 14 residues. From germline, CDR1 is SGHNT and CDR2 YYREEE (reference sequence). V shed 0 bases and J shed 2 bases, with 9 bases lying between them. CDR3 sequence (DNA): TGTGCCAGCAGCTTGGCCGAGCGTACCTACGAGCAGTACTTC. This sequence encodes CASSLAERTYEQYF.

This clone showed up just a few times. J is TRBJ2-2 and V is TRBV18; the D gene is possibly TRBD1 (6 bases). Germline V gene lookup returns CDR1 KGHSH and CDR2 LQKENI. The CDR3 has 15 amino acids. Deletions cut 3 bases from V and 6 bases from J, with 14 bases between. CDR3 coding DNA: TGTGCCAGCTCACCGAACCAGGGGAAGGCCGGGGAGCTGTTTTTT. Amino acid sequence: CASSPNQGKAGELFF. Together with reference TRBV18 and TRBJ2-2, the CDR3 gives the full variable domain: NAGVMQNPRHLVRRRGQEARLRCSPMKGHSHVYWYRQLPEEGLKFMVYLQKENIIDESGMPKERFSAEFPKEGPSILRIQQVVRGDSAAYFCASSPNQGKAGELFFGEGSRLTVL.

The chain joins TRBV5-4 to TRBJ2-7, with 7 bases that match TRBD2. This CDR3 has 14 residues. Germline CDR1 is SGHNT and CDR2 is YYREEE (reference sequence). The V gene end was trimmed by 3 bases and the J gene end by 3 bases; junction bases not matched to a gene: 6. The CDR3 reads CASSSGGSYYEQYF. The CDR3, as DNA: TGTGCCAGCAGCTCGGGAGGCAGCTACTACGAGCAGTACTTC.

The chain employs TRBV18 and TRBJ2-1; 11 bases map to TRBD2. V lost 2 bases to trimming and J lost 8 bases; unmatched junction nucleotides: 8. The CDR3 is 16 amino acids. Germline V gene sequence: CDR1 KGHSH, CDR2 LQKENI. CDR3 region: CASSPIVAGGPYEQFF. CDR3 DNA: TGTGCCAGCTCACCAATAGTAGCGGGAGGGCCGTATGAGCAGTTCTTC.

The chain combines TRBV5-4 with TRBJ2-1; TRBD2 matches 11 bases. CDR3 size: 15 residues. J lost 5 bases, V lost 6 bases, and 7 bases had no gene match. CDR1 and CDR2 (germline): SGHNT, YYREEE (reference sequence). This CDR3 reads CASTRGLAADNEQFF. The DNA of the CDR3 is TGTGCCAGCACCCGGGGACTAGCGGCAGACAATGAGCAGTTCTTC.

The rearrangement links TRBV6-5 to TRBJ2-5, with D possibly being TRBD1 (6 bases). The CDR3 has 15 amino acids. The germline V gene has CDR1 MNHEY and CDR2 SVGAGI. Trimming pared 6 bases from V and 5 bases from J, leaving 19 bases between. The CDR3 spells CASRPGTTWPETQYF. The CDR3 coding sequence is TGTGCCAGCAGACCCGGGACAACCTGGCCGGAGACCCAGTACTTC.

The chain couples TRBV28 to TRBJ2-7; perhaps TRBD1 as D (6 bases). Germline V gene lookup returns CDR1 MDHEN and CDR2 SYDVKM. This CDR3 comprises 15 residues. V lost 5 bases and J 2 bases, leaving 16 bases between the germline ends. CDR3 amino acids: CASSLAGTQTYEQYF. CDR3 nucleotides: TGTGCCAGCAGTCTCGCCGGGACACAGACCTACGAGCAGTACTTC. The complete variable domain, with remaining parts taken from reference TRBV28 and TRBJ2-7, reads DVKVTQSSRYLVKRTGEKVFLECVQDMDHENMFWYRQDPGLGLRLIYFSYDVKMKEKGDIPEGYSVSREKKERFSLILESASTNQTSMYLCASSLAGTQTYEQYFGPGTRLTVT.